What follows is one T cell receptor (beta chain) and its context. Its target is not known. V was pared by 0 bases and J by 6 bases, with 12 bases between. CDR1 is LGHDT and CDR2 is YNNKEL in the germline V gene (reference sequence). This CDR3 comprises 14 residues. The sample comes from a study of T-cell memory formation after mild COVID-19. About the research overall: Largely, TCR clusters stayed within a single donor.

Regarding the study as a whole: In second-wave clones peaking day 37, SARS-CoV-2 specificity remained unconfirmed. Later expanders leaned toward CD4+, whereas clones contracting from day 15 to 85 were balanced CD4/CD8. Some clones that responded turned up in pre-infection memory, which suggests that cross-reactive memory joined in.

TCRdb reprocessed the 5' RACE reads with MiXCR, giving one entry per CDR3 protein. The sample lists more than 120,000 distinct CDR3 sequences; approximately 6% were seen once. The sample taken for sequencing was PBMCs or a T cell subset sorted from them (not recorded which). The chain employs TRBV3-1 and TRBJ2-7; perhaps TRBD2 as D (5 bases). This receptor was taken from an adult woman who had mild COVID-19 (a few samples of this study predate the infection). Cell type and time point are not known. CDR3 DNA: TGTGCCAGCAGCCAAGATCTGGGGAGAAGCGAGCAGTACTTC. The encoded protein is CASSQDLGRSEQYF.